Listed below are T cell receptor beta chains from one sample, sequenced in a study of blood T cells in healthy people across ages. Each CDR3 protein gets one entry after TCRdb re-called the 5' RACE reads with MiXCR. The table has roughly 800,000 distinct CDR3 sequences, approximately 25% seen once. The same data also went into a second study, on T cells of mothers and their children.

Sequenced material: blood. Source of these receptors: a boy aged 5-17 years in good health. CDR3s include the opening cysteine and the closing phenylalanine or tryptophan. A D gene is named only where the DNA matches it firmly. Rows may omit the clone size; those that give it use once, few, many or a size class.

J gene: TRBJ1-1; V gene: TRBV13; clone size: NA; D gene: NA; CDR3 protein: CASRREGGEAFF; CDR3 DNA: TGTGCCAGCAGAAGAGAGGGGGGTGAAGCTTTCTTT
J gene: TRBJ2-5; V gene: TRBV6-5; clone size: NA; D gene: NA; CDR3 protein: CASRTVQETQYF; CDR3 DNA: TGTGCCAGCAGAACAGTTCAAGAGACCCAGTACTTC
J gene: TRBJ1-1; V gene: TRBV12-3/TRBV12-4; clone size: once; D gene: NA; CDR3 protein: CASTGGSVSNTEAFF; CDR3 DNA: TGTGCCAGCACCGGGGGGTCAGTTTCGAACACTGAAGCTTTCTTT
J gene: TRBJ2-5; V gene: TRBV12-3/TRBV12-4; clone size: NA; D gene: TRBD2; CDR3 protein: CASSLQLAAETQYF; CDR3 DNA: TGTGCCAGCAGTTTACAACTAGCGGCAGAGACCCAGTACTTC
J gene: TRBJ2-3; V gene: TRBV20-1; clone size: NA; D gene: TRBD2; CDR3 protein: CSARFLAGEGWSDTQYF; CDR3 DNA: TGCAGTGCTAGGTTCCTAGCGGGTGAGGGGTGGTCGGATACGCAGTATTTT
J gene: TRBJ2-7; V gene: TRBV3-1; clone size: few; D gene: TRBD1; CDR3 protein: CASSQAEGLTGDSEQYF; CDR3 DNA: TGTGCCAGCAGCCAAGCGGAGGGACTGACAGGGGATAGCGAGCAGTACTTC
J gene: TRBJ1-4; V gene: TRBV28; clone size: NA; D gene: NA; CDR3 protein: CASSWGYGEKLFF; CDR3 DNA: TGTGCCAGCAGTTGGGGGTATGGAGAAAAACTGTTTTTT
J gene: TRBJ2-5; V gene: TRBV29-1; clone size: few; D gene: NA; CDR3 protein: CSVVTVKKETQYF; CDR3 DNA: TGCAGCGTTGTCACAGTTAAAAAAGAGACCCAGTACTTC
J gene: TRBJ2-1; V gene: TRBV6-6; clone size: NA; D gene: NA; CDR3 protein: CASSYEPSSYNEQFF; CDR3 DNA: TGTGCCAGCAGTTACGAGCCTAGCTCCTACAATGAGCAGTTCTTC
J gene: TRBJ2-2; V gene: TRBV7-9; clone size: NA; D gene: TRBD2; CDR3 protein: CASSPSRGRTTGELFF; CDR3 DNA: TGTGCCAGCAGCCCCTCGCGGGGGAGGACAACCGGGGAGCTGTTTTTT
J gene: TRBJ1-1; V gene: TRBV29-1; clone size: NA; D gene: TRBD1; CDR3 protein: CSVSRDRNTEAFF; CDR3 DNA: TGCAGCGTCAGCCGGGACAGAAACACTGAAGCTTTCTTT
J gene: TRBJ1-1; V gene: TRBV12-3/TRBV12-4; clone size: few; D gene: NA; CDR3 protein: CASSLGSPVLEAFF; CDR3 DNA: TGTGCCAGCAGTTTGGGCAGTCCCGTCCTTGAAGCTTTCTTT
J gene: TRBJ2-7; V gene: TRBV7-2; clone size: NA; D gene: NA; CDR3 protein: CASSSQALGGDEQYF; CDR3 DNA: TGTGCCAGCAGCTCCCAGGCCCTTGGAGGAGACGAGCAGTACTTC
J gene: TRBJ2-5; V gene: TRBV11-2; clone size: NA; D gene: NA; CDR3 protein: CASSLNSGPQYF; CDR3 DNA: TGTGCCAGCAGTCTCAACTCGGGACCGCAGTACTTC
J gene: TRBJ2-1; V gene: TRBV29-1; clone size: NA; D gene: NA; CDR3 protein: CSVEGPIGGSYNEQFF; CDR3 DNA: TGCAGCGTTGAGGGTCCCATAGGTGGGTCCTACAATGAGCAGTTCTTC
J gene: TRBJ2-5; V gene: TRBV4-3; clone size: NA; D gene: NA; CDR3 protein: CASSLRGDEETQYF; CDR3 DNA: TGCGCCAGCAGCCTTAGGGGGGATGAAGAGACCCAGTACTTC
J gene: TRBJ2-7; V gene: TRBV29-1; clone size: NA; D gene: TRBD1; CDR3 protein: CSVESQGAMYEQYF; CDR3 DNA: TGCAGCGTTGAAAGTCAGGGGGCTATGTACGAGCAGTACTTC
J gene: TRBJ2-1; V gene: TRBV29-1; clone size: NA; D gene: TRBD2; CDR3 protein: CSVETASGYSYNEQFF; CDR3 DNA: TGCAGCGTTGAAACAGCTAGCGGGTACTCCTACAATGAGCAGTTCTTC
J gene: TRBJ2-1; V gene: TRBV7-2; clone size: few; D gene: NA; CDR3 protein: CASSLDRPGQFF; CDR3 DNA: TGTGCCAGCAGCTTAGACCGGCCTGGACAGTTCTTC
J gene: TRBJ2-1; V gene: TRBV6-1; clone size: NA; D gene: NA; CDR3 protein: CASSDRVVGIQNEQFF; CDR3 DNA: TGTGCCAGCAGTGATCGGGTGGTGGGGATTCAAAATGAGCAGTTCTTC
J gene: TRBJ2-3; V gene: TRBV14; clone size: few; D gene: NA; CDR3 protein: CASSPPGPMSQYF; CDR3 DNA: TGTGCCAGCAGCCCTCCGGGACCAATGTCGCAGTATTTT
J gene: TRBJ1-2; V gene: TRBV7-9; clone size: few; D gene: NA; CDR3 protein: CASSPKGQRTYGGYTF; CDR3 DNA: TGTGCCAGCAGCCCAAAGGGCCAACGCACCTATGGTGGCTACACCTTC
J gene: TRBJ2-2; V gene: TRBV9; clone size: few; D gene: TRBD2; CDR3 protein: CASSVDGRGTGELFF; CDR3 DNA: TGTGCCAGCAGCGTAGACGGGAGGGGCACCGGGGAGCTGTTTTTT
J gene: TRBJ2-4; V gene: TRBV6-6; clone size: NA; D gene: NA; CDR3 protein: CASSYPLNPNIQYF; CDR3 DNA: TGTGCCAGCAGTTACCCACTAAACCCCAACATTCAGTACTTC
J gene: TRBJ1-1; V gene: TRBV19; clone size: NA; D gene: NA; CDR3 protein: CASSREPGPTEAFF; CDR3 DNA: TGTGCCAGTAGCCGGGAGCCAGGGCCCACTGAAGCTTTCTTT
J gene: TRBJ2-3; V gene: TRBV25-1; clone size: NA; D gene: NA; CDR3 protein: CASSEGTRTDTQYF; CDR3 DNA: TGTGCCAGCAGTGAAGGGACTCGTACAGATACGCAGTATTTT
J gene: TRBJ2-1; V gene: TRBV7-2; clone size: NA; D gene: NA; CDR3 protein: CASSLAAEAYNEQFF; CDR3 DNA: TGTGCCAGCAGCTTAGCAGCGGAGGCCTACAATGAGCAGTTCTTC
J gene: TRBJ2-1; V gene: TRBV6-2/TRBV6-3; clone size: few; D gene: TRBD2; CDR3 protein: CASSYLVGLAGSDNEQFF; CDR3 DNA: TGTGCCAGCAGTTACTTGGTAGGACTAGCGGGATCTGACAATGAGCAGTTCTTC
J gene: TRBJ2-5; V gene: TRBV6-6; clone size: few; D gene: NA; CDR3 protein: CATTDRIEETQYF; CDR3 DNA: TGTGCCACAACAGACAGAATAGAAGAGACCCAGTACTTC